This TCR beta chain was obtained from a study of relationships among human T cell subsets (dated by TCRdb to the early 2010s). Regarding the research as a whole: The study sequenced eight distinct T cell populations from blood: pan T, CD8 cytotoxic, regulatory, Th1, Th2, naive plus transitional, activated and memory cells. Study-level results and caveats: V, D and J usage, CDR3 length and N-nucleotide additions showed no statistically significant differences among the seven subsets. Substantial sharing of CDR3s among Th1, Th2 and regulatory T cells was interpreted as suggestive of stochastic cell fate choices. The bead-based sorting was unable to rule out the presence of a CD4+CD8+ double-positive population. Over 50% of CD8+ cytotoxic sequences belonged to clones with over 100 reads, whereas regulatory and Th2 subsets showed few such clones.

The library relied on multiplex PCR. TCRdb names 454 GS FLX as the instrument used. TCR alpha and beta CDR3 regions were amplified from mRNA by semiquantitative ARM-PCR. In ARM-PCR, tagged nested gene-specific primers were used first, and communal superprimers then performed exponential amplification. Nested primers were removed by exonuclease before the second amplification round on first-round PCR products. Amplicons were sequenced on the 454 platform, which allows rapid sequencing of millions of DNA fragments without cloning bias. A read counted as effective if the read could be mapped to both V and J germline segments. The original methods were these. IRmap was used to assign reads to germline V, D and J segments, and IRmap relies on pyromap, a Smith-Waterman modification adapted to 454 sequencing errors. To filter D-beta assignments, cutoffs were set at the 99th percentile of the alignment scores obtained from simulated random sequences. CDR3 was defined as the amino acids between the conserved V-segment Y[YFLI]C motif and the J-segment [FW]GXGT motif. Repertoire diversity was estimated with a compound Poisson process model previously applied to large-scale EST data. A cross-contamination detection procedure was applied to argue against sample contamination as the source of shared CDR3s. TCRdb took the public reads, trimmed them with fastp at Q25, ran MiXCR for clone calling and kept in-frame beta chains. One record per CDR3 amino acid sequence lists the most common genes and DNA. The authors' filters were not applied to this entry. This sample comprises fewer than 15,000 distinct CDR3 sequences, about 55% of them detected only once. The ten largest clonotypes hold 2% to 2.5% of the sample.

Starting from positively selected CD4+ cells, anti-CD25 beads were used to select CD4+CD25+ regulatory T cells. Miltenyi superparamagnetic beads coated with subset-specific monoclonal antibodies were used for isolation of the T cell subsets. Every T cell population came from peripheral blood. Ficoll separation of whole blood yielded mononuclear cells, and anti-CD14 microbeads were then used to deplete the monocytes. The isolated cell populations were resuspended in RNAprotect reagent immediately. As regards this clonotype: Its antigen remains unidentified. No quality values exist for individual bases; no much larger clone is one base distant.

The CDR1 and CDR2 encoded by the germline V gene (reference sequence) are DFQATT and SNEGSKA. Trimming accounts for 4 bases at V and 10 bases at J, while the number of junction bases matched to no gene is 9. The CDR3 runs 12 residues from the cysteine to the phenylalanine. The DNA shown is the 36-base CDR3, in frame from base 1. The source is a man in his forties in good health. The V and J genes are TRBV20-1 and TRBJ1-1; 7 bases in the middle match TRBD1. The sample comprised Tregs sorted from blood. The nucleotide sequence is TGCAGTGCTAAGGAGGGGGCGCTGAGAGCTTTCTTT. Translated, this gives CSAKEGALRAFF.